The 15 T cell receptor beta chains reported below all come from one sample, sequenced in a study of blood T cell repertoires in COVID-19. Clones were read by immunoSEQ multiplex PCR, and TCRdb kept only the in-frame ones, dropping some. The sample yields 110,000 to 150,000 clones, more than 75% seen once. Material for sequencing was PBMCs or T cells enriched from blood (not recorded which). These receptors came from a man in his sixties who had recovered from COVID-19.

Written as DNA, the CDR3 is TGTGCCAGTAGTATAGACGGGGTACGAAATCAGCCCCAGCATTTT. Translating it yields CASSIDGVRNQPQHF. The chain combines TRBV19 with TRBJ1-5; D gene unclear. V was trimmed by 0 bases and J by 4 bases, leaving 10 bases between them. The CDR3 runs to 15 residues. Germline loops: CDR1 LNHDA, CDR2 SQIVND (reference sequence).

The genes are TRBV27 and TRBJ1-2, with 7 nucleotides matching TRBD1. The CDR3 has 13 residues. Germline lookup yields CDR1 MNHEY and CDR2 SMNVEV (reference sequence). Losses at the gene ends were 6 bases for V and 6 bases for J; bases not matched to a gene: 7. DNA of the CDR3: TGTGCCAGCAGACAAAGACAGGGCCATGGCTACACCTTC. Encoded protein: CASRQRQGHGYTF.

J is TRBJ2-1 and V is TRBV11-1; tentative D call: TRBD2 (6 bases). Trimming removed 1 base at V and 7 bases at J, with 17 bases between. The CDR3 contains 16 residues. The V gene's germline CDR1 is SGHAT and CDR2 FQDESV (reference sequence). The CDR3 DNA sequence: TGTGCCAGCAGCTTAGGGGAGGCAGGAGGGTTTAATGAGCAGTTCTTC. Amino acids: CASSLGEAGGFNEQFF. Full variable domain (outside the CDR3, taken from reference TRBV11-1 and TRBJ2-1): EAEVAQSPRYKITEKSQAVAFWCDPISGHATLYWYRQILGQGPELLVQFQDESVVDDSQLPKDRFSAERLKGVDSTLKIQPAELGDSAMYLCASSLGEAGGFNEQFFGPGTRLTVL.

In DNA form, the CDR3 reads TGCGCCAGCAGCCAAGTTGGGCGACGGATCGATGAGCAGTTCTTC. Its translation: CASSQVGRRIDEQFF. The chain couples TRBV4-1 to TRBJ2-1; the D is unclear. The length of the CDR3 is 15 residues. The germline CDR1 and CDR2 sequences are MGHRA and YSYEKL. Trimming pared 1 base from V and 8 bases from J, leaving 15 bases between.

This clone was seen just once. V is TRBV5-5 and J is TRBJ2-7; tentative D call: TRBD1 (6 bases). The length of the CDR3 is 13 residues. The germline V and J ends were trimmed by 3 bases and 3 bases, with 10 bases remaining between them. Germline lookup yields CDR1 SGHKS and CDR2 YYEKEE (reference sequence). The CDR3 spells CASSSQGLYEQYF. The CDR3, as DNA: TGTGCCAGCAGCTCTCAGGGGCTCTACGAGCAGTACTTC.

The chain couples TRBV5-4 to TRBJ1-1, with D possibly TRBD1 on 5 matching bases. Germline V gene data show CDR1 as SGHNT and CDR2 as YYREEE (reference sequence). V lost 7 bases and J 1 base, leaving 8 bases between the germline ends. This CDR3 has 12 amino acids. The CDR3 DNA is TGTGCCAGCGGCGGGGCGAACACTGAAGCTTTCTTT. Translating it yields CASGGANTEAFF.

The chain links TRBV10-2 to TRBJ2-3; the match to TRBD1 covers 7 bases. The V and J ends lost 6 bases and 5 bases, in that order; junction bases with no gene match: 5. The CDR3 runs 13 residues. Looked up from germline, CDR1 is WSHSY and CDR2 is SAAADI. For the CDR3, the DNA is TGCGCCAGCAGCAAAAACAGGGGAGATACGCAGTATTTT. Translating gives CASSKNRGDTQYF.

J is TRBJ1-2 and V is TRBV4-2; 7 bases map to TRBD1. The germline CDR1 and CDR2 sequences are LGHNA and YNFKEQ. This CDR3 has 15 residues. Trimming at V came to 0 bases and at J to 4 bases, leaving 5 bases not matched to a gene. DNA of the CDR3: TGTGCCAGCAGCCAAGATTTGAACAGGGGCTATGGCTACACCTTC. Translated, it gives CASSQDLNRGYGYTF.

This clone was picked up one time. This chain links TRBV19 with TRBJ2-1; TRBD2 matches 13 bases. The germline V gene has CDR1 LNHDA and CDR2 SQIVND (reference sequence). This CDR3 is 16 amino acids long. The J segment lost 4 bases and the V segment lost 7 bases, leaving 7 bases of the junction unmatched. The chain's CDR3 is CASTVSLAGGYNEQFF. CDR3 coding DNA: TGTGCCAGTACCGTATCACTAGCGGGAGGGTACAATGAGCAGTTCTTC.

The rearrangement links TRBV3-1 (or the pseudogene TRBV3-2) to TRBJ2-7, with 7 positions matching TRBD1. J lost 6 bases, V lost 1 base, and 15 bases had no gene match. The CDR3 is 17 amino acids. Germline CDR1 is LGHDT and CDR2 is YNNKEL (reference sequence). CDR3 sequence: CASSQGFHGDRVVEQYF. CDR3 in DNA: TGTGCCAGCAGCCAAGGCTTCCACGGAGACAGGGTGGTCGAGCAGTACTTC.

This clone was detected only once. The rearrangement uses TRBV6-2 or TRBV6-3 and TRBJ1-5, with D uncertain. V dropped 6 bases and J dropped 0 bases, with 15 bases sitting between them. Germline V gives CDR1 MNHEY, CDR2 SVGEGT. The CDR3 runs 16 residues. In DNA, the CDR3 is TGTGCCAGCAGCCCTCGGGGATCTTATAGCAATCAGCCCCAGCATTTT. Encoded protein: CASSPRGSYSNQPQHF.

This clone was found once. The genes are TRBV28 and TRBJ2-3, with TRBD2 identical over 7 bases. Germline loops: CDR1 MDHEN, CDR2 SYDVKM. The CDR3 totals 16 residues. The ends lost 7 bases at V and 2 bases at J; junction bases unmatched: 12. The DNA for the CDR3 is TGTGCCAGCAACGTGCCGGGGGGTAGGAACACAGATACGCAGTATTTT. Translation: CASNVPGGRNTDTQYF.

The genes are TRBV7-9 and TRBJ1-6; 8 bases align to TRBD1. There are 14 residues in the CDR3. Germline CDR1 reads SEHNR; CDR2 reads FQNEAQ (reference sequence). With V trimmed by 4 bases and J by 10 bases, 6 bases remained unmatched. In nucleotides, the CDR3 is TGTGCCAGCAGCTCCCCAGGGGGCGTGTCACCCCTCCACTTT. It specifies CASSSPGGVSPLHF.

This clone was detected only once. The V and J genes are TRBV5-1 and TRBJ2-3, with 13 bases matching TRBD2. Trimming removed 4 bases from V and 3 bases from J; junction bases left unmatched: 2. CDR1 SGHRS and CDR2 YFSETQ come from the germline V gene. The CDR3 runs 15 residues. The CDR3 region has the DNA TGCGCCAGCAGCCGGACTAGCGGGGGAACAGATACGCAGTATTTT. Its translation: CASSRTSGGTDTQYF.

The rearrangement links TRBV29-1 to TRBJ1-3; 9 positions match TRBD1. This CDR3 spans 15 amino acids. J lost 0 bases, V lost 6 bases, and 6 bases had no gene match. Germline-derived CDR1 and CDR2 are SQVTM and ANQGSEA. The CDR3 sequence: CSVGGTGSSGNTIYF. The CDR3 nucleotides read TGCAGCGTGGGAGGGACAGGGAGCTCTGGAAACACCATATATTTT.